This TCR beta chain was observed in a study of graft-versus-host responses after intestinal transplantation. For the study at large: Multivisceral, liver-intestinal, or isolated intestinal transplants were received by the recipients. After anti-thymocyte globulin induction, recipients took tacrolimus and steroids for about 3 years. Regarding the study as a whole: Peak GvH clone levels in circulation were associated with early post-transplant HvG declines. Allografts of patients with graft-donor T cell macrochimerism showed high graft-versus-host to host-versus-graft clone ratios.

Clones were sequenced by immunoSEQ multiplex PCR, and TCRdb holds only the in-frame ones, with some missing. The sample consists of about 110,000 clones, around 92% of them appearing once. CDR3 size: 15 residues. The germline CDR1 and CDR2 sequences are MNHNY and SVGAGI (reference sequence). J was trimmed by 4 bases and V by 2 bases; bases with no gene match: 4. Points on this clone: Its antigen is currently unknown.

The rearrangement joins TRBV6-6 to TRBJ1-4; 7 bases match TRBD1. The sequences come from unstimulated CD8+ T cells sorted from spleen or lymph node cells, collected before transplant. The sequence came from a human donor who was the organ donor for an intestinal transplant. The DNA for the CDR3 is TGTGCCAGCAGTTACGTCGGGACAGATAATGAAAAACTGTTTTTT. As protein: CASSYVGTDNEKLFF.